This TCR beta chain stems from a study of cytomegalovirus exposure and HLA in healthy donors. Germline-derived CDR1 and CDR2 are GTSNPN and SVGIG (reference sequence). The CDR3 loop spans 15 amino acids. V trimming: 0 bases; J trimming: 2 bases; junction bases outside the gene matches: 6. Sequenced by immunoSEQ multiplex PCR; TCRdb stores in-frame clones only, minus some. Here the sample spans around 150,000 clones, more than 85% being singletons. In its sample, this clone was seen many times. Sample: PBMCs. The clonotype comes from a man aged 18 to 29 in good health and CMV-seronegative. The gene calls are TRBV30 and TRBJ1-2; TRBD1 aligns across 7 bases. The CDR3 DNA sequence: TGTGCCTGGAGTGTCGGACAGGTTTCAAACTATGGCTACACCTTC. Protein sequence: CAWSVGQVSNYGYTF.